Described below is a single T cell receptor beta chain sequence and its context. The source of the sample is a study of graft-versus-host responses after intestinal transplantation. About the research overall: Transplantation in recipients was multivisceral, liver-intestinal, or isolated intestinal.

Germline V gene sequence: CDR1 SNHLY, CDR2 FYNNEI. Losses at the gene ends were 7 bases for V and 4 bases for J; bases not matched to a gene: 2. This CDR3 spans 12 amino acids. The method was immunoSEQ multiplex PCR; TCRdb's version includes in-frame clones alone and lacks a portion of them. The sample consists of under 50,000 clones, roughly 89% of them appearing once. The sequence was collected from a human patient who received an intestinal transplant, so some T cells may come from the graft donor. Material: PBMCs, obtained less than 280 days after transplant. This sequence joins TRBV2 and TRBJ2-3, with 7 positions matching TRBD1. The CDR3 bases are TGTGCCAGCACCGGACAGGCAGATACGCAGTATTTT. Amino acids: CASTGQADTQYF.